These T cell receptor beta chains were read from a single sample in a study of T cell responses to AZD1222 COVID-19 vaccine. Measured with immunoSEQ multiplex PCR; TCRdb has only the in-frame clones, and not every one. Counted here are 100,000 to 150,000 clones, 89% occurring once; the ten biggest clones make up nearly 4.5%. This material consisted of peripheral blood, taken on day 0 of AZD1222 vaccination. These receptors were collected from an adult in good health. CDR3s include the opening cysteine and the closing phenylalanine or tryptophan. D genes are given only for firm matches. Clone size is shown for a subset of rows, as once, few, many or a class of expanded clone.

d_gene	v_gene	abundance	j_gene	len	CDR3nt	CDR3aa
-	TRBV5-5	-	TRBJ1-6	15	TGTGCCAGCAGCCGGGCCCCCAACCAGGATTCACCCCTCCACTTT	CASSRAPNQDSPLHF
-	TRBV6-5	-	TRBJ2-5	15	TGTGCCAGCAGTTACGAATCACGGGGCAAAGAGACCCAGTACTTC	CASSYESRGKETQYF
-	TRBV6-5	-	TRBJ2-7	15	TGTGCCAGCAGTCCCAGGGGTAGCAGCTCCTACGAGCAGTACTTC	CASSPRGSSSYEQYF
-	TRBV11-2	-	TRBJ1-2	13	TGTGCCAGCAGCTTGCAGGGAAACTATGGCTACACCTTC	CASSLQGNYGYTF
TRBD1	TRBV4-1	-	TRBJ2-2	14	TGCGCCAGCAGCCAAGCAACAGGGGTCCGGGAGCTGTTTTTT	CASSQATGVRELFF
-	TRBV4-2	few	TRBJ2-7	15	TGTGCCAGCAGCCCCCTCGGGGGAGCCGGTAACGAGCAGTACTTC	CASSPLGGAGNEQYF
-	TRBV5-1	-	TRBJ2-6	17	TGCGCCAGCAGCTTAACGGGCAGGGGCTCTGGGGCCAACGTCCTGACTTTC	CASSLTGRGSGANVLTF
TRBD1	TRBV20-1	-	TRBJ2-5	11	TGCAGCGGGACAGGGGTGGAGACCCAGTACTTC	CSGTGVETQYF
-	TRBV5-6	-	TRBJ1-4	15	TGTGCCAGCAGCTTGGTCGAGGCAGCTAATGAAAAACTGTTTTTT	CASSLVEAANEKLFF
-	TRBV6-5	-	TRBJ2-1	11	TGTGCCAGCAGTCGCTATGATGAGCAGTTCTTC	CASSRYDEQFF
-	TRBV5-1	-	TRBJ2-1	13	TGCGCCAGCAGCTTGGAACCGAGCAATGAGCAGTTCTTC	CASSLEPSNEQFF
TRBD1	TRBV30	-	TRBJ1-3	14	TGTGCCTGGAGTCCAGGGACAGCTGGAAACACCATATATTTT	CAWSPGTAGNTIYF
-	TRBV5-8	-	TRBJ1-3	10	TGTGCCAGCGGGGGAAACACCATATATTTT	CASGGNTIYF
-	TRBV5-1	-	TRBJ2-4	15	TGCGCCAGCAGCTGGACCCCGGGACATGTAAACATTCAGTACTTC	CASSWTPGHVNIQYF
-	TRBV10-3	-	TRBJ2-5	13	TGTGCCATCAGTGGGACAACTGGAGAGACCCAGTACTTC	CAISGTTGETQYF
TRBD1	TRBV12-3/TRBV12-4	-	TRBJ1-2	13	TGTGCCAGCAGCTCCCCGGGACAGGGCTTTTGCACCTTC	CASSSPGQGFCTF
-	TRBV19	-	TRBJ1-1	14	TGTGCCAGTACCCTTAGGTGGTTGAACACTGAAGCTTTCTTT	CASTLRWLNTEAFF
-	TRBV4-2	-	TRBJ1-2	13	TGTGCCAGCAGCAGGGGAGAGACTCGGGGCTACACCTTC	CASSRGETRGYTF
-	TRBV28	-	TRBJ2-7	14	TGTGCCAGCAGTTGGGGGGACGCTTCCTACGAGCAGTACTTC	CASSWGDASYEQYF
-	TRBV5-5	-	TRBJ1-3	15	TGTGCCAGCAGCTTGATCGGTGACTCTGGAAACACCATATATTTT	CASSLIGDSGNTIYF
TRBD2	TRBV6-5	once	TRBJ2-1	15	TGTGCCAGCGCTCGAGCGGGGGGAACCTACAATGAGCAGTTCTTC	CASARAGGTYNEQFF
-	TRBV7-2	-	TRBJ2-3	13	TGTGCCAGCAGCTTAGGGGGGCCAGATACGCAGTATTTT	CASSLGGPDTQYF
TRBD2	TRBV19	-	TRBJ2-3	14	TGTGCCAGTAGGACTAGCGGTAGCACAGATACGCAGTATTTT	CASRTSGSTDTQYF
TRBD1	TRBV5-6	-	TRBJ1-6	13	TGTGCCAGCAGTAGGACAGGGAATTCACCCCTCCACTTT	CASSRTGNSPLHF
-	TRBV5-1	-	TRBJ1-1	17	TGCGCCAGCAGCTTGGACTCGACGGCTTGGATGAACACTGAAGCTTTCTTT	CASSLDSTAWMNTEAFF
TRBD1	TRBV3-1/TRBV3-2	once	TRBJ2-7	14	TGTGCCAGCAGCCAAGGACAGGGCTTTTACGAGCAGTACTTC	CASSQGQGFYEQYF
TRBD2	TRBV10-1	-	TRBJ2-2	17	TGCGCCAGCAGTGAACCCCTAGCGGGGCTTAACACCGGGGAGCTGTTTTTT	CASSEPLAGLNTGELFF
TRBD1	TRBV27	-	TRBJ1-6	16	TGTGCCAGCAGCTCCGAGGACAGGGGGCATAATTCACCCCTCCACTTT	CASSSEDRGHNSPLHF
TRBD1	TRBV6-4	-	TRBJ1-5	13	TGTGCCAGCAGTGAGAGACAGGGTATGCCCCAGCATTTT	CASSERQGMPQHF
-	TRBV4-1	few	TRBJ1-4	16	TGCGCCAGCAGCCAAGATTTTAAGTGGCTGAATGAAAAACTGTTTTTT	CASSQDFKWLNEKLFF
-	TRBV7-2	-	TRBJ1-2	14	TGTGCCAGCAGAACCACCGACAGGAGGGGAGGCTACACCTTC	CASRTTDRRGGYTF
TRBD1	TRBV27	-	TRBJ1-1	13	TGTGCCAGCTGCCGGACAGGGGGCTCTGAAGCTTTCTTT	CASCRTGGSEAFF
-	TRBV5-1	-	TRBJ2-7	14	TGCGCCAGCAGCATTGGGACGCTCCCCTACGAGCAGTACTTC	CASSIGTLPYEQYF
TRBD1	TRBV5-4	-	TRBJ1-4	16	TGTGCCAGCAGCGCCGGGACAGGGGGTTCTAATGAAAAACTGTTTTTT	CASSAGTGGSNEKLFF
-	TRBV30	few	TRBJ2-2	13	TGTGCCTGGAGTGGCGTTGAAGGCGGGGAGCTGTTTTTT	CAWSGVEGGELFF
TRBD1	TRBV27	once	TRBJ1-2	16	TGTGCCAGCAGTCCGGCCAGGGGGCGGGAGTTCTATGGCTACACCTTC	CASSPARGREFYGYTF
-	TRBV27	-	TRBJ1-6	15	TGTGCCAGCAGTTTAAGTCGGGTTTCCCTTTCACCCCTCCACTTT	CASSLSRVSLSPLHF
TRBD1	TRBV5-1	once	TRBJ1-3	15	TGCGCCAGCAGGGGAGGGACAGGGATTGGAAACACCATATATTTT	CASRGGTGIGNTIYF
TRBD2	TRBV13	-	TRBJ2-1	15	TGTGCCAGCAGTTTAGCGGGACCGATCTACAATGAGCAGTTCTTC	CASSLAGPIYNEQFF
-	TRBV2	-	TRBJ2-1	15	TGTGCCAGCAGTGTCGGGACCCCGGCCTACAATGAGCAGTTCTTC	CASSVGTPAYNEQFF
-	TRBV27	-	TRBJ2-7	11	TGTGCCAGCAGTCCCGGCTACGAGCAGTACTTC	CASSPGYEQYF
TRBD2	TRBV7-9	few	TRBJ2-3	19	TGTGCCAGCAGCTCCAGGATAGCGACTAGCGGGGGTAACACAGATACGCAGTATTTT	CASSSRIATSGGNTDTQYF
-	TRBV19	-	TRBJ1-6	14	TGTGCCACCTCAGGCACCTCCTATAATTCACCCCTCCACTTT	CATSGTSYNSPLHF
-	TRBV6-1	few	TRBJ1-2	14	TGTGCCAGCAGTGAAGCAGTCAGGACCTTAAGCTACACCTTC	CASSEAVRTLSYTF
-	TRBV29-1	-	TRBJ2-7	14	TGCAGCGTTGAAGAGGGTTCGGGCTCCTACGAGCAGTACTTC	CSVEEGSGSYEQYF
-	TRBV7-6	once	TRBJ1-4	15	TGTGCCAGCAGCCCCCGGGCAGCAACTAATGAAAAACTGTTTTTT	CASSPRAATNEKLFF
-	TRBV5-1	-	TRBJ1-6	14	TGCGCCAGCAGCAAAACGGCTGTTAATTCACCCCTCCACTTT	CASSKTAVNSPLHF
TRBD1	TRBV30	-	TRBJ1-2	12	TGTGCCTGGAGGCGGGGACAGTTCGGCTACACCTTC	CAWRRGQFGYTF
-	TRBV5-1	-	TRBJ1-4	18	TGCGCCAGCAAAGCGCCCCCCGTGGCAGCCTTACGCGATGAAAAACTGTTTTTT	CASKAPPVAALRDEKLFF
TRBD1	TRBV24-1	-	TRBJ1-5	16	TGTGCCACCAGTGATGCCACAGGGGGCGGCAATCAGCCCCAGCATTTT	CATSDATGGGNQPQHF
-	TRBV6-5	-	TRBJ2-7	13	TGTGCCATAAGCAGGCCGGGTCCCTACGAGCAGTACTTC	CAISRPGPYEQYF
-	TRBV19	-	TRBJ1-1	13	TGTGCCAGTAAGGCCCCCGGGAACACTGAAGCTTTCTTT	CASKAPGNTEAFF
-	TRBV3-1/TRBV3-2	-	TRBJ1-6	15	TGTGCCAGCAGCCAAGCAGGAGGGGAATTTTCACCCCTCCACTTT	CASSQAGGEFSPLHF
-	TRBV30	-	TRBJ2-1	11	TGTGCCTGGAGTGTGAGCTATGAGCAGTTCTTC	CAWSVSYEQFF
-	TRBV28	-	TRBJ1-3	14	TGTGCCAGCAGTTTAGGCAGGGTAGGAAACACCATATATTTT	CASSLGRVGNTIYF
TRBD1	TRBV24-1	-	TRBJ2-6	18	TGTGCCACCAGTGATTCAAGCCAGGGGGCTGTTGGGGCCAACGTCCTGACTTTC	CATSDSSQGAVGANVLTF
TRBD1	TRBV19	-	TRBJ1-1	13	TGTGCCAGTAGTAGGGACAGGGTCACTGAAGCTTTCTTT	CASSRDRVTEAFF
-	TRBV5-1	-	TRBJ2-7	14	TGCGCCAGCAGCTTGAACGGGGCTTCGGGCGAGCAGTACTTC	CASSLNGASGEQYF
TRBD1	TRBV4-1	-	TRBJ1-2	15	TGCGCCAGCAGCCAGACGGACAGGGAAGGGTATGGCTACACCTTC	CASSQTDREGYGYTF